This entry is about one T cell receptor beta chain. The sample belongs to a study of T cell changes during pregnancy in multiple sclerosis. Germline loops: CDR1 LNHDA, CDR2 SQIVND (reference sequence). This CDR3 has 15 residues. The germline V and J ends were trimmed by 3 bases and 0 bases, with 9 bases remaining between them. Produced via immunoSEQ multiplex PCR; TCRdb's table is partial and in-frame only. This table holds about 39,000 clones, about 90% found once. The specimen comprised CD8+ T cells from peripheral blood mononuclear cells, sampled before pregnancy. The rearrangement uses TRBV19 and TRBJ2-1; D remains unclear. This sequence was found in a female donor with multiple sclerosis, enrolled in a pregnancy study. This chain's CDR3 is CASSMKWSSYNEQFF. In nucleotides, the CDR3 is TGTGCCAGTAGTATGAAATGGAGCTCCTACAATGAGCAGTTCTTC.